The 22 T cell receptor beta chains presented below share a single source sample, sequenced in a study of radiation and T cells in renal cell carcinoma. The table came from immunoSEQ multiplex PCR; TCRdb's copy has only in-frame clones and leaves some out. The table records some 120,000 clones, roughly 85% of them present only once. Stated time point: baseline pretreatment blood. This sample's treatment: 15 Gy SBRT to primary tumor, nephrectomy 4 weeks later. The material sequenced was blood, taken from a patient whose treatment included radiotherapy and nephrectomy. The receptors were gathered from an older woman with renal cell carcinoma.

V and J are TRBV4-3 and TRBJ1-4, with D possibly TRBD1 on 5 matching bases. Germline CDR1 LGHNA, CDR2 YSLEER. CDR3 size: 14 residues. V dropped 8 bases and J dropped 7 bases, with 17 bases sitting between them. CDR3 sequence reads: CASGDTGTVEKLFF. CDR3 sequence (DNA): TGCGCCAGCGGAGACACCGGGACTGTTGAAAAACTGTTTTTT.

The chain links TRBV4-1 to TRBJ1-2, with D possibly matching TRBD1 (5 bases). V lost 1 base to trimming and J lost 5 bases, with 11 bases between them. The CDR3 has 14 residues. Germline CDR1 and CDR2: MGHRA and YSYEKL. The CDR3 protein is CASSQATGDYGYTF. CDR3 sequence (DNA): TGCGCCAGCAGCCAAGCCACGGGGGATTATGGCTACACCTTC.

The V gene is TRBV30, the J gene TRBJ2-6; no definite D call. V was clipped by 4 bases and J by 0 bases, with 4 bases between them. CDR1 and CDR2 (germline): GTSNPN, SVGIG (reference sequence). The CDR3 has 13 amino acids. CDR3 nucleotide sequence: TGTGCCTGGACCCCCTCTGGGGCCAACGTCCTGACTTTC. It encodes CAWTPSGANVLTF.

This chain links TRBV27 with TRBJ2-7; TRBD1 is a possible D gene (5 bases). Per the germline V gene, CDR1 is MNHEY and CDR2 is SMNVEV (reference sequence). The CDR3 consists of 14 residues. Trimming left V 5 bases short and J 7 bases short, with 18 bases between. The CDR3, as DNA: TGTGCCAGCAGTCGTGGCTGGATTAAGGGGGAGCAGTACTTC. Its protein is CASSRGWIKGEQYF.

The CDR3 DNA follows: TGCGCCAGCAGCCAAGATGGGGCTAGCGGGACCCCCGGGGAGCTGTTTTTT. Translation: CASSQDGASGTPGELFF. The genes are TRBV4-3 and TRBJ2-2, with 9 bases aligning to TRBD2. Germline V gene data show CDR1 as LGHNA and CDR2 as YSLEER. J was trimmed by 6 bases and V by 0 bases; bases with no gene match: 8. The CDR3 runs 17 residues.

This clone has just one count. This chain connects TRBV9 to TRBJ1-6; TRBD1 agrees at 7 bases. The CDR3 extends over 16 amino acids. Germline trimming cut 3 bases from V and 6 bases from J; bases unmatched to any gene: 9. Germline CDR1 and CDR2: SGDLS and YYNGEE. CDR3 amino acids: CASSGGAGTANSPLHF. Here the CDR3 DNA reads TGTGCCAGCAGCGGGGGGGCCGGGACAGCTAATTCACCCCTCCACTTT.

V usage is TRBV5-5 and J usage is TRBJ1-2, with D possibly TRBD1 on 5 matching bases. With 2 bases removed from V and 3 bases from J, the gap between germline ends came to 8 bases. CDR3 length equals 13 residues. In germline, CDR1 is SGHKS, CDR2 YYEKEE (reference sequence). The CDR3 nucleotides are TGTGCCAGCAGCTTAGGGGAGTACTATGGCTACACCTTC. This translates into CASSLGEYYGYTF.

This sequence joins TRBV15 and TRBJ1-1; D not certain. Germline V gene data show CDR1 as LNHNV and CDR2 as YYDKDF (reference sequence). V gave up 0 bases and J gave up 10 bases, with 9 bases separating them. The CDR3 loop spans 12 amino acids. CDR3 region: CATSRDNGGAFF. In DNA form, the CDR3 reads TGTGCCACCAGCAGAGATAATGGTGGAGCTTTCTTT.

The J gene is TRBJ1-4, the V gene TRBV9; tentative D call: TRBD1 (5 bases). Trimming removed 2 bases from V and 6 bases from J, with 11 bases in between. The CDR3 is made up of 14 amino acids. Germline loops: CDR1 SGDLS, CDR2 YYNGEE. The CDR3 bases are TGTGCCAGCAGCGTGGATGGGGCCTATGAAAAACTGTTTTTT. Amino acid sequence: CASSVDGAYEKLFF.

This chain links TRBV19 with TRBJ2-7; 9 bases match TRBD1. With 3 bases clipped from V and 3 bases from J, the junction kept 6 bases outside the gene matches. The CDR3 length is 15 residues. Germline-derived CDR1 and CDR2 are LNHDA and SQIVND (reference sequence). The CDR3 region is CASSIGTGGIYEQYF. For the CDR3, the DNA is TGTGCCAGTAGTATCGGTACAGGGGGCATCTACGAGCAGTACTTC.

J is TRBJ2-3 and V is TRBV9, with TRBD2 identical over 16 bases. The germline V gene has CDR1 SGDLS and CDR2 YYNGEE. V lost 0 bases, J lost 6 bases, and 4 bases stayed unmatched. CDR3 length: 17 amino acids. CDR3 sequence (DNA): TGTGCCAGCAGCGTAGTTGGGACTAGCGGGAGGGCGGATACGCAGTATTTT. It translates to CASSVVGTSGRADTQYF.

This rearrangement joins TRBV7-2 to TRBJ2-5; TRBD2 aligns across 8 bases. The CDR3 runs to 14 residues. V shed 5 bases, J shed 5 bases, and the junction held 7 bases outside the gene matches. CDR1 is SGHTA, CDR2 FQGNSA, per germline. The CDR3 bases are TGTGCCAGCAGCCTGCGGAGCGGGAGTGAGACCCAGTACTTC. Its translation is CASSLRSGSETQYF.

As concerns this clone: This same CDR3 is encoded by further DNA sequences in the sample. The J gene is TRBJ1-1, the V gene TRBV4-1; tentative D call: TRBD1 (6 bases). The V end was cut by 3 bases, the J end by 6 bases, with 11 bases between. CDR1 is MGHRA and CDR2 is YSYEKL in the germline V gene. This CDR3 comprises 13 residues. CDR3 nucleotides: TGCGCCAGCAGCCACCCTGGGGGCGCTGAAGCTTTCTTT. Amino acid sequence: CASSHPGGAEAFF.

The DNA of the CDR3 is TGTGCCAGCAGCTCGCCGGGACTAGCGGGAGATCGAGAGACCCAGTACTTC. It is translated as CASSSPGLAGDRETQYF. The chain combines TRBV7-8 with TRBJ2-5, with 14 bases lining up with TRBD2. The CDR3 sequence is 17 residues long. With V trimmed by 4 bases and J by 4 bases, 8 bases remained unmatched. CDR1 is SGHVS, CDR2 FQNEAQ, per germline. Full variable domain (remainder filled in from reference TRBV7-8 and TRBJ2-5): GAGVSQSPRYKVAKRGQDVALRCDPISGHVSLFWYQQALGQGPEFLTYFQNEAQLDKSGLPSDRFFAERPEGSVSTLKIQRTQQEDSAVYLCASSSPGLAGDRETQYFGPGTRLLVL.

V gene TRBV7-2 combines with J gene TRBJ2-2, with D uncertain. The CDR3 is made up of 15 amino acids. CDR1 and CDR2 from the germline V gene are SGHTA and FQGNSA. Trimming removed 5 bases from V and 0 bases from J, with 10 bases in between. DNA of the CDR3: TGTGCCAGCAGCCCCAAATTGGCGAACACCGGGGAGCTGTTTTTT. Its protein product is CASSPKLANTGELFF.

The V and J genes are TRBV19 and TRBJ1-1, with D possibly TRBD1 on 5 matching bases. Trimming removed 3 bases at V and 3 bases at J, with 11 bases between. CDR1 and CDR2 (germline): LNHDA, SQIVND (reference sequence). The CDR3 loop spans 14 amino acids. The CDR3 sequence is CASSIRVEDTEAFF. In DNA form, the CDR3 reads TGTGCCAGTAGTATCAGGGTAGAGGACACTGAAGCTTTCTTT.

The table lists this clone with a few counts. The chain combines TRBV19 with TRBJ1-2; D unresolved. This CDR3 comprises 12 residues. Germline CDR1 and CDR2: LNHDA and SQIVND (reference sequence). V shed 3 bases and J shed 6 bases, with 8 bases lying between them. CDR3 sequence reads: CASSIREDGYTF. In nucleotides, the CDR3 is TGTGCCAGTAGTATTCGTGAGGATGGCTACACCTTC.

The gene calls are TRBV30 and TRBJ2-5, with a weak D call TRBD2 (5 bases). Germline loops: CDR1 GTSNPN, CDR2 SVGIG (reference sequence). The V and J ends lost 2 bases and 3 bases respectively, with 10 bases between them. The CDR3 is made up of 13 amino acids. The CDR3 sequence: CAWSHGVEETQYF. The CDR3 nucleotides are TGTGCCTGGAGTCACGGGGTGGAAGAGACCCAGTACTTC. Full variable domain (remainder filled in from reference TRBV30 and TRBJ2-5): SQTIHQWPATLVQPVGSPLSLECTVEGTSNPNLYWYRQAAGRGLQLLFYSVGIGQISSEVPQNLSASRPQDRQFILSSKKLLLSDSGFYLCAWSHGVEETQYFGPGTRLLVL.

This chain joins TRBV7-2 and TRBJ1-2; unclear D gene. In germline, CDR1 is SGHTA, CDR2 FQGNSA. The CDR3 covers 12 residues. V lost 1 base, J lost 5 bases, and 5 bases lay in between. The CDR3 region is CASSLEVYGYTF. The CDR3 region has the DNA TGTGCCAGCAGCTTAGAAGTTTATGGCTACACCTTC.

The rearrangement links TRBV7-6 to TRBJ2-2; D is unresolved. Trimming took 2 bases from V and 8 from J, leaving 15 bases between them. The CDR3 loop spans 15 amino acids. CDR1 SGHVS and CDR2 FNYEAQ come from the germline V gene. The CDR3 reads CASSLSGKGFGELFF. The DNA for the CDR3 is TGTGCCAGCAGCTTAAGTGGTAAAGGATTTGGGGAGCTGTTTTTT.

The chain recombines TRBV29-1 with TRBJ2-7; perhaps D is TRBD1 or TRBD2 (5 bases each). Germline loops: CDR1 SQVTM, CDR2 ANQGSEA. The CDR3 is 13 residues long. Trimming took off 4 bases at V and 4 bases at J, with 14 bases between the two ends. As DNA, the CDR3 is TGCAGCGTTGTAGGGCAGGGAGAGTACGAGCAGTACTTC. Protein: CSVVGQGEYEQYF.

The V call is TRBV6-5, the J call TRBJ2-7, with 8 bases matching TRBD1. J lost 7 bases, V lost 5 bases, and 10 bases had no gene match. This CDR3 spans 14 amino acids. Germline CDR1 is MNHEY and CDR2 is SVGAGI. CDR3 nucleotides: TGTGCCAGCAGTGAACCCCAGGGGGCGGAAGAGCAGTACTTC. This translates into CASSEPQGAEEQYF.